These 9 T cell receptor beta chains were all obtained from the same sample, sequenced in a study of CD8+ T cells in alopecia areata. Sequencing used cDNA as its template, made by extracting RNA and reverse transcribing it. Profiled with immunoSEQ multiplex PCR; TCRdb holds only in-frame clones, not every one. The data contain about 130,000 clones, 45% to 50% of them seen just once; the ten biggest clones take up about 19%. The sample consisted of CD8+ T cells sorted from blood, taken at week 0. The source of these receptors is a human donor with alopecia areata.

The chain carries TRBV15 and TRBJ2-1; D is perhaps TRBD2 (6 bases). Trimming pared 0 bases from V and 9 bases from J, leaving 18 bases between. The CDR3 sequence is 16 residues long. Germline V gene lookup returns CDR1 LNHNV and CDR2 YYDKDF (reference sequence). CDR3 loop: CATSRDDGGHGGEQFF. The DNA of the CDR3 is TGTGCCACCAGCAGAGATGATGGAGGGCATGGGGGTGAGCAGTTCTTC.

The chain employs TRBV7-9 and TRBJ2-7; no clear D gene. Germline loops: CDR1 SEHNR, CDR2 FQNEAQ (reference sequence). V was clipped by 2 bases and J by 6 bases, with 5 bases between them. The CDR3 loop spans 11 amino acids. CDR3 protein: CASSLTVEQYF. The CDR3 DNA sequence: TGTGCCAGCAGCTTAACGGTCGAGCAGTACTTC. Full variable domain (outside the CDR3, taken from reference TRBV7-9 and TRBJ2-7): DTGVSQNPRHKITKRGQNVTFRCDPISEHNRLYWYRQTLGQGPEFLTYFQNEAQLEKSRLLSDRFSAERPKGSFSTLEIQRTEQGDSAMYLCASSLTVEQYFGPGTRLTVT.

A few counts support this clone. The chain couples TRBV14 to TRBJ2-1; D is undetermined. Germline V lookup: CDR1 SGHDN, CDR2 FVKESK. This CDR3 comprises 16 residues. The germline V and J ends were trimmed by 0 bases and 4 bases, with 13 bases remaining between them. This chain's CDR3 is CASSQDMSTAYNEQFF. The CDR3 DNA follows: TGTGCCAGCAGCCAAGATATGAGTACGGCTTACAATGAGCAGTTCTTC. The variable domain in full, completed from reference TRBV14 and TRBJ2-1, reads EAGVTQFPSHSVIEKGQTVTLRCDPISGHDNLYWYRRVMGKEIKFLLHFVKESKQDESGMPNNRFLAERTGGTYSTLKVQPAELEDSGVYFCASSQDMSTAYNEQFFGPGTRLTVL.

The chain carries TRBV11-2 and TRBJ2-7, with TRBD1 matching 9 bases. Germline V gene lookup returns CDR1 SGHAT and CDR2 FQNNGV. There are 13 residues in the CDR3. Trimming took 8 bases from V and 3 from J; bases not matched to a gene: 5. The CDR3 protein is CASRGQGFYEQYF. Here the CDR3 DNA reads TGTGCCAGCCGGGGACAGGGTTTCTACGAGCAGTACTTC.

The chain employs TRBV2 and TRBJ2-1; D is unclear. Trimming shortened V by 3 bases and J by 5 bases, and 8 bases separated the two germline ends. CDR1 SNHLY and CDR2 FYNNEI come from the germline V gene. CDR3 length: 13 amino acids. CDR3 sequence (DNA): TGTGCCAGCAGTGACGAGGCACACAATGAGCAGTTCTTC. It codes for CASSDEAHNEQFF. Full variable domain (remainder filled in from reference TRBV2 and TRBJ2-1): EPEVTQTPSHQVTQMGQEVILRCVPISNHLYFYWYRQILGQKVEFLVSFYNNEISEKSEIFDDQFSVERPDGSNFTLKIRSTKLEDSAMYFCASSDEAHNEQFFGPGTRLTVL.

V is TRBV29-1 and J is TRBJ2-3; tentative D call: TRBD1 (6 bases). Germline V gene sequence: CDR1 SQVTM, CDR2 ANQGSEA. Trimming pared 3 bases from V and 1 base from J, leaving 20 bases between. This CDR3 has 17 amino acids. The CDR3 coding sequence is TGCAGCGTTGAGGTAGGGGGAGTCACGTCAGGCACAGATACGCAGTATTTT. It is translated as CSVEVGGVTSGTDTQYF.

V and J are TRBV29-1 and TRBJ2-7; 8 nucleotides line up with TRBD1. The CDR3 consists of 14 residues. V lost 6 bases, J lost 5 bases, and 12 bases stayed unmatched. CDR1 SQVTM and CDR2 ANQGSEA come from the germline V gene. In nucleotides, the CDR3 is TGCAGCGTCTACGAATCAGGGGGCAACGACGAGCAGTACTTC. The encoded protein is CSVYESGGNDEQYF.

This clone has a handful of counts. The chain couples TRBV29-1 to TRBJ1-2; D unresolved. This CDR3 region has 11 residues. Looked up from germline, CDR1 is SQVTM and CDR2 is ANQGSEA. Trimming stripped 7 bases from V and 2 bases from J, with 8 bases between. The CDR3 spells CSGQDNYGYTF. CDR3 DNA sequence: TGCAGCGGGCAGGACAACTATGGCTACACCTTC.

The chain is built from TRBV6-5 and TRBJ1-1; tentative D call: TRBD1 (6 bases). This CDR3 has 13 residues. Per the germline V gene, CDR1 is MNHEY and CDR2 is SVGAGI. V dropped 10 bases and J dropped 5 bases, with 17 bases sitting between them. CDR3 nucleotides: TGTGCCACCTGCGACGGGGGGCGGACTGAAGCTTTCTTT. The encoded protein is CATCDGGRTEAFF.